These T cell receptor beta chains were read from a single sample in a study of blood T cell repertoires in COVID-19. TCRdb keeps only in-frame clones here, not all; method: immunoSEQ multiplex PCR. The sample lists roughly 67,000 clones, roughly 85% occurring once. Sequencing used peripheral blood. These receptors were obtained from a man between 45 and 60 years old with acute or convalescent COVID-19. CDR3s include the opening cysteine and the closing phenylalanine or tryptophan. D genes are given only for firm matches. Only part of the rows carry a size: once, few, many, or a class if the clone is expanded.

j_call	d_call	v_call	clone_size	cdr3_nt	cdr3_aa
TRBJ2-2	TRBD2	TRBV11-2	-	TGTGCCAGCAGCTTAGTCCGGGGGGACCTCACCGGGGAGCTGTTTTTT	CASSLVRGDLTGELFF
TRBJ2-2	TRBD2	TRBV9	-	TGTGCCAGCAGCCCGGATGGGAGGGCCGGGGAGCTGTTTTTT	CASSPDGRAGELFF
TRBJ1-5	TRBD1	TRBV4-1	-	TGCGCCAGCAGCCTCTTTGGGACAGGGCCCAATCAGCCCCAGCATTTT	CASSLFGTGPNQPQHF
TRBJ2-1	TRBD2	TRBV10-2	-	TGCGCCAGCAGGCTAGCGGGGGGTGACAATGAGCAGTTCTTC	CASRLAGGDNEQFF
TRBJ1-2	-	TRBV29-1	-	TGCAGCGTTGGGTTAGGGGATGGCTACACCTTC	CSVGLGDGYTF
TRBJ1-3	TRBD1	TRBV15	-	TGTGCCACCAGCAGAGATCGAGGGGGCGGAAACACCATATATTTT	CATSRDRGGGNTIYF
TRBJ2-4	TRBD1	TRBV11-2	-	TGTGCCAGCAGCGAAGGAGACAGGGGGTACTTC	CASSEGDRGYF
TRBJ1-2	-	TRBV28	once	TGTGCCAGCAGTTCCTCCCCTGGGCAGGGCCCAGGCTACACCTTC	CASSSSPGQGPGYTF
TRBJ2-2	TRBD1	TRBV19	-	TGTGCCACTAAGCCGGGACAGGGAGGCGGCGGGGAGCTGTTTTTT	CATKPGQGGGGELFF
TRBJ1-5	TRBD1	TRBV28	-	TGTGCCAGCAGTTTGGGACAGGGTATTTATCAGCCCCAGCATTTT	CASSLGQGIYQPQHF
TRBJ2-2	-	TRBV9	-	TGTGCCAGCAGCGTAGAATGGTCGCAGGATGGCACCGGGGAGCTGTTTTTT	CASSVEWSQDGTGELFF
TRBJ2-4	-	TRBV29-1	-	TGCAGCGTTGAACCAGAGGGAAACATTCAGTACTTC	CSVEPEGNIQYF
TRBJ2-2	-	TRBV7-6	-	TGTGCCAGCAGCCCGGGACACCAAACGAACACCGGGGAGCTGTTTTTT	CASSPGHQTNTGELFF
TRBJ2-1	-	TRBV9	once	TGTGCCAGCGGGGAGAGTACCTACAATGAGCAGTTCTTC	CASGESTYNEQFF
TRBJ2-7	-	TRBV4-2	-	TGTGCCAGCAGCCAAGTTGTCAATAGCGGAGACCTCTCCTACGAGCAGTACTTC	CASSQVVNSGDLSYEQYF
TRBJ2-3	TRBD2	TRBV4-1	-	TGCGCCAGCACCCCCGGGGCGGGGGGCCCCGTAGATACGCAGTATTTT	CASTPGAGGPVDTQYF
TRBJ2-3	-	TRBV5-6	-	TGTGCCAGCAGCTTGGAGCAGGTTTTTTCCACAGATACGCAGTATTTT	CASSLEQVFSTDTQYF
TRBJ2-1	-	TRBV5-1	-	TGCGCCAGTGCTTCCAGGGCCTACAATGAGCAGTTCTTC	CASASRAYNEQFF
TRBJ2-3	-	TRBV30	-	TGTGCCTGGAGTGTCAATTCGGCAGATACGCAGTATTTT	CAWSVNSADTQYF
TRBJ1-6	TRBD1	TRBV12-5	-	TGTGCTAGTGGTCCGGGGGTTCCCGGGACAGGGGAATCACCCCTCCACTTT	CASGPGVPGTGESPLHF
TRBJ2-7	-	TRBV2	-	TGTGCCAGCAGTGAACCCCTTGAAGGTCGGGACTACGAGCAGTACTTC	CASSEPLEGRDYEQYF
TRBJ1-1	TRBD1	TRBV19	-	TGTGCCAGTAGTTCCCGAAAACTTCAGGGGGACACTGAAGCTTTCTTT	CASSSRKLQGDTEAFF
TRBJ2-5	TRBD2	TRBV6-4	-	TGTGCCAGCTTCCACCGACTAGCGGGGAGAGAGACCCAGTACTTC	CASFHRLAGRETQYF
TRBJ2-1	-	TRBV2	-	TGTGCCAGCAGTGAAGCGGCGGGAAGTTACAATGAGCAGTTCTTC	CASSEAAGSYNEQFF
TRBJ2-3	TRBD1	TRBV30	-	TGTGCCTGGGATGGAAGGACAGGGGGCGGAGTAGATACGCAGTATTTT	CAWDGRTGGGVDTQYF
TRBJ2-1	TRBD1	TRBV30	-	TGTGCCTGGAGTGTATTTACAGGGGGGTTTTTCGAGCATCCCGTGCAGTTCTTC	CAWSVFTGGFFEHPVQFF
TRBJ1-1	-	TRBV5-1	-	TGCGCCAGCAGCTTTGGCCAGGGTTGGGGTGAAGCTTTCTTT	CASSFGQGWGEAFF
TRBJ1-2	TRBD1	TRBV19	once	TGTGCCAGTAGTATTGGGGGACAGGGCAACTATGGCTACACCTTC	CASSIGGQGNYGYTF
TRBJ1-4	TRBD1	TRBV7-8	-	TGTGCCAGCAGCTTAGAGGGGACAGGGATTAATGAAAAACTGTTTTTT	CASSLEGTGINEKLFF
TRBJ2-7	TRBD2	TRBV5-5	-	TGTGCCAGCAGCCCCGGGGGGAGAGCCTCCTACGAGCAGTACTTC	CASSPGGRASYEQYF
TRBJ2-5	TRBD1	TRBV11-2	-	TGTGCCAGCAGCTTAGATCGAGGGGGCTCAAAGACCCAGTACTTC	CASSLDRGGSKTQYF
TRBJ2-3	-	TRBV10-1	-	TGCGCCAGCAGTGAGTCGTCTGCGTATACGCAGTATTTT	CASSESSAYTQYF
TRBJ2-1	-	TRBV5-1	-	TGCGCCAGCAGCAGGAGCTCCTACAATGAGCAGTTCTTC	CASSRSSYNEQFF
TRBJ2-2	-	TRBV5-1	-	TGCGCCAGCAGTTCACAGGGAGACGCGAACACCGGGGAGCTGTTTTTT	CASSSQGDANTGELFF
TRBJ2-1	TRBD2	TRBV3-1/TRBV3-2	once	TGTGCCAGCAGCGTACCTAGCGGGGGGATCTACAATGAGCAGTTCTTC	CASSVPSGGIYNEQFF
TRBJ2-3	-	TRBV5-8	-	TGTGCCAGCAGCTTGGTAGCAGATACGCAGTATTTT	CASSLVADTQYF
TRBJ2-3	TRBD2	TRBV4-1	-	TGCGCCAGCAGCCAAGAATCAAGCGCGGGGGGTAACACAGATACGCAGTATTTT	CASSQESSAGGNTDTQYF
TRBJ2-7	TRBD1	TRBV27	once	TGTGCCAGCAGTTTAGGACCGACAGGGGAACCCTACGAGCAGTACTTC	CASSLGPTGEPYEQYF
TRBJ2-2	-	TRBV14	-	TGTGCCAGCAGCCAAGTTCGGGGATGGAACACCGGGGAGCTGTTTTTT	CASSQVRGWNTGELFF
TRBJ2-2	TRBD2	TRBV7-3	once	TGTGCCAGCAGCAAGACTAGCGGAGCCGGGGAGCTGTTTTTT	CASSKTSGAGELFF
TRBJ2-5	-	TRBV21-1	-	TGTGCCAGCAGCCAGGGAGGGGGAATAGGACAAGAGACCCAGTACTTC	CASSQGGGIGQETQYF
TRBJ2-1	TRBD2	TRBV6-5	-	TGTGCCAGCAGTTACAACCCTAGGGAGGGGTACAATGAGCAGTTCTTC	CASSYNPREGYNEQFF
TRBJ2-1	-	TRBV10-3	-	TGTGCCATCAGTGGAACGGGGGGCGCCCACAATGAGCAGTTCTTC	CAISGTGGAHNEQFF
TRBJ1-1	-	TRBV28	-	TGTGCCAGCACATTCGGGGGGGGGACTGAAGCTTTCTTT	CASTFGGGTEAFF
TRBJ1-2	TRBD1	TRBV27	-	TGTGCCAGCAGTTCATATGACAGGGCCAACGGCTACACCTTC	CASSSYDRANGYTF
TRBJ1-1	TRBD1	TRBV4-1	-	TGCGCCAGCAGCCAATCCACAGGGGGCACTGAAGCTTTCTTT	CASSQSTGGTEAFF
TRBJ1-1	TRBD1	TRBV6-5	-	TGTGCCAGCAGTTACTCGAGACAGGGGGGCACTGAAGCTTTCTTT	CASSYSRQGGTEAFF
TRBJ2-5	TRBD1	TRBV9	-	TGTGCCAGCAGCGCTGGGACAGGGGGAGAGACCCAGTACTTC	CASSAGTGGETQYF
TRBJ2-5	TRBD2	TRBV7-6	-	TGTGCCAGCAGCTTATTCGGGACTAGCGAAGAGACCCAGTACTTC	CASSLFGTSEETQYF
TRBJ1-2	TRBD1	TRBV5-5	-	TGTGCCAGCAGCTTGGAATGGGACAGGGTCTATGGCTACACCTTC	CASSLEWDRVYGYTF
TRBJ1-2	TRBD1	TRBV29-1	once	TGCAGCGTTGAACCAGAACAGGGGGCGCCCTATGGCTACACCTTC	CSVEPEQGAPYGYTF
TRBJ2-5	TRBD2	TRBV6-5	-	TGTGCCAGCAGTTACGCCCCTAGCGGAAAAGAGACCCAGTACTTC	CASSYAPSGKETQYF
TRBJ2-1	TRBD2	TRBV7-6	once	TGTGCCAGCAGCTCTCTGACTAGCGGGGAGTACAATGAGCAGTTCTTC	CASSSLTSGEYNEQFF
TRBJ2-7	-	TRBV4-1	few	TGCGCCAGCAGCCCCTACGCGGGGGAGCAGTACTTC	CASSPYAGEQYF
TRBJ1-3	TRBD1	TRBV5-1	-	TGCGCCAGCAGATCAGGGGGAGGAAACACCATATATTTT	CASRSGGGNTIYF